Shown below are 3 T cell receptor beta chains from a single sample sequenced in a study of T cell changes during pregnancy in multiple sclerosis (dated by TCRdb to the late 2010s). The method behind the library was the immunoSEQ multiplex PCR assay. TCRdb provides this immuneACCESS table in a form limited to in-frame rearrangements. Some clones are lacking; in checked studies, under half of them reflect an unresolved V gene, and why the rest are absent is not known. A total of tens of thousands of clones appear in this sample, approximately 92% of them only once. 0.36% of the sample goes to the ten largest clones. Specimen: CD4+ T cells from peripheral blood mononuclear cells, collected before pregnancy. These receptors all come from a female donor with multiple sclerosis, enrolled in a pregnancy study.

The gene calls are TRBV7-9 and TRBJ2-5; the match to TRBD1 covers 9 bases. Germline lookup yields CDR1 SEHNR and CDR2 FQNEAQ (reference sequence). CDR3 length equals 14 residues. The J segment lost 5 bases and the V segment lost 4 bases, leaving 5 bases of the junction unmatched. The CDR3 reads CASSSGTGSETQYF. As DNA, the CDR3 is TGTGCCAGCAGCTCGGGGACAGGGAGTGAGACCCAGTACTTC.

The CDR3 loop reads CATSRGQGTRNTIYF. CDR3 coding DNA: TGTGCCACCAGCAGGGGACAGGGAACACGAAACACCATATATTTT. The J gene is TRBJ1-3, the V gene TRBV15, with TRBD1 identical over 9 bases. Germline CDR1 is LNHNV and CDR2 is YYDKDF (reference sequence). The trim removed 3 bases at V and 5 bases at J, leaving 5 bases unmatched. The CDR3 length is 15 residues. The full variable domain, its missing parts supplied by reference TRBV15 and TRBJ1-3, is DAMVIQNPRYQVTQFGKPVTLSCSQTLNHNVMYWYQQKSSQAPKLLFHYYDKDFNNEADTPDNFQSRRPNTSFCFLDIRSPGLGDTAMYLCATSRGQGTRNTIYFGEGSWLTVV.

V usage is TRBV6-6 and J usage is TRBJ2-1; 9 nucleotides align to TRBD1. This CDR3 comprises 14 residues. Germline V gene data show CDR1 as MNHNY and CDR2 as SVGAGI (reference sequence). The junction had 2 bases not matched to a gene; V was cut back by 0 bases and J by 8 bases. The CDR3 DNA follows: TGTGCCAGCAGTTACTCGACAGGGGGTCATGAGCAGTTCTTC. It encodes CASSYSTGGHEQFF.